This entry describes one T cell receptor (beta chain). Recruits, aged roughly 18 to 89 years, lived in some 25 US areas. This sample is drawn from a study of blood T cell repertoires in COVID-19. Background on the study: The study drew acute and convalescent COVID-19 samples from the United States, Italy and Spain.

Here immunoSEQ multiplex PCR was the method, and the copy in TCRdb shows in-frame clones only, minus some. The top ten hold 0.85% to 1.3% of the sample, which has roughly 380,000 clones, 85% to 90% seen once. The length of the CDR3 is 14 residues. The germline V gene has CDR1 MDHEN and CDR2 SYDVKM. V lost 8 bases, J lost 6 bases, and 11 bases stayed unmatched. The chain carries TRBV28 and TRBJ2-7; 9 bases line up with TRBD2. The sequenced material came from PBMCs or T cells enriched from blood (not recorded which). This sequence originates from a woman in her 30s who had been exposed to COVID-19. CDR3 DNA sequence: TGTGCCAGCTTTCCTAGCGGGACGGGGGTCGAGCAGTACTTC. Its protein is CASFPSGTGVEQYF.